This TCR beta chain stems from a study of blood T cell repertoires in COVID-19. The protocol was immunoSEQ multiplex PCR, while the TCRdb copy is restricted to in-frame clones and leaves out a portion. The table includes under 300,000 clones, 85% to 95% detected once. Participants were aged about 18 to 89 years from more than 20 US areas. The trim removed 2 bases at V and 0 bases at J, leaving 0 bases unmatched. The CDR3 has 14 residues. The germline V gene has CDR1 MDHEN and CDR2 SYDVKM. The clonotype was recovered from a woman in her late teens or twenties who had recovered from COVID-19. The V and J genes are TRBV28 and TRBJ1-1, with 7 bases lining up with TRBD1. The sequencing input was PBMCs or T cells enriched from blood (not recorded which). CDR3 sequence (DNA): TGTGCCAGCAGTTTAGGGACAGTGAACACTGAAGCTTTCTTT. As protein: CASSLGTVNTEAFF.